This TCR beta chain was identified during a study of identical twins. TCRdb re-called the 5' RACE reads through MiXCR, storing one row per CDR3 protein. The sample gives approximately 210,000 distinct CDR3 sequences, roughly 10% of which show up once; roughly 5% is in the top ten. On this clonotype: Its specificity is unknown.

Study conclusions and caveats: Zero-insertion results could be subject to partial confounding by invariant MAIT and iNKT cells.

V trimming: 6 bases; J trimming: 12 bases; junction bases outside the gene matches: 3. CDR3 length equals 10 residues. Per germline, CDR1 MGHDK and CDR2 SYGVNS. With no exceptions, donors were healthy Caucasians. The chain uses TRBV25-1 and TRBJ2-7; 9 nucleotides line up with TRBD1. The TCR comes from a woman aged 18-30 years in good health. The material sequenced was memory (CD45RO+) T cells sorted from blood. The CDR3 sequence: CASSRTGVYF. The DNA of the CDR3 is TGTGCCAGCAGCCGGACAGGGGTGTACTTC.